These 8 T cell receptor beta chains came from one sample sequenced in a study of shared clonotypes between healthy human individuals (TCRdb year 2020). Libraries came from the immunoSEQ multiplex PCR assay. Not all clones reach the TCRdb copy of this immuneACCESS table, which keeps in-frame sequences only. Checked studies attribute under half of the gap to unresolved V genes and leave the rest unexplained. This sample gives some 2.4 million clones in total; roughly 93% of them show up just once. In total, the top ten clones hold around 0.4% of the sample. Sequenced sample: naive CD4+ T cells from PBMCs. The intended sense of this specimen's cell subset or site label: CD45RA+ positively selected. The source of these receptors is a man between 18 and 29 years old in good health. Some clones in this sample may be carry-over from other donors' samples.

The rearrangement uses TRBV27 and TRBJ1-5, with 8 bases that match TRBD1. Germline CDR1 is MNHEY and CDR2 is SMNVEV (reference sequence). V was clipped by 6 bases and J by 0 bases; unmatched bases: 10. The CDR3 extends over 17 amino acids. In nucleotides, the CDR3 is TGTGCCAGCAGAAAAGCCGACAGGGGTGATAGCAATCAGCCCCAGCATTTT. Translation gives CASRKADRGDSNQPQHF.

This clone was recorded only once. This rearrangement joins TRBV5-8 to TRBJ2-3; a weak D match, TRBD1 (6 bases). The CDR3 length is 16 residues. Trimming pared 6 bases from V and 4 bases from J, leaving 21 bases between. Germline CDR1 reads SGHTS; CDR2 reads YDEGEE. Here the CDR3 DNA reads TGTGCCAGCATAAGCCCCCGGGACACCTACCCAGATACGCAGTATTTT. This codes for CASISPRDTYPDTQYF.

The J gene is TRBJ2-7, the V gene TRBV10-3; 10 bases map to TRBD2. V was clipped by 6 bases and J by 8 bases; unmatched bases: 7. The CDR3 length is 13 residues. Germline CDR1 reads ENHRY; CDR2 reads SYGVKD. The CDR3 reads CAIRGSGGSQQYF. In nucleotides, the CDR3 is TGTGCCATCAGGGGTAGCGGGGGGAGCCAGCAGTACTTC.

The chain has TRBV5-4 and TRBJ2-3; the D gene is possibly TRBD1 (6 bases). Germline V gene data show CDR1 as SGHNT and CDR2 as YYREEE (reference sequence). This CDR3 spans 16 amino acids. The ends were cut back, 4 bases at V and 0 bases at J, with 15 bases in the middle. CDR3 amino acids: CASSHPGQASTDTQYF. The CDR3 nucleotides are TGTGCCAGCAGCCACCCGGGACAAGCTAGCACAGATACGCAGTATTTT.

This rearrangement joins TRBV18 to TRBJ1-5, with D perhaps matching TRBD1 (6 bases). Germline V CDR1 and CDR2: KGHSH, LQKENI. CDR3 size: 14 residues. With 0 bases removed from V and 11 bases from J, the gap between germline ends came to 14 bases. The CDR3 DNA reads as TGTGCCAGCTCACCACCGGGGGGCTTCGGTACCCAGCATTTT. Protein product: CASSPPGGFGTQHF.

CDR3 sequence reads: CASSLFPQTQYF. CDR3 in DNA: TGTGCCAGCAGTTTATTTCCGCAGACCCAGTACTTC. The gene calls are TRBV28 and TRBJ2-5; D uncertain. The CDR3 has 12 residues. The germline CDR1 and CDR2 sequences are MDHEN and SYDVKM. The V and J ends lost 1 base and 6 bases respectively, with 6 bases between them.

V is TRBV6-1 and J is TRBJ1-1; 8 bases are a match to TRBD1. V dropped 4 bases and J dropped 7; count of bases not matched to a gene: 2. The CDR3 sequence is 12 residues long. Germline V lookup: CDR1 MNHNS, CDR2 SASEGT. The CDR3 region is CASSGQGIEAFF. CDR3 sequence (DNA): TGTGCCAGCAGTGGACAGGGGATTGAAGCTTTCTTT.

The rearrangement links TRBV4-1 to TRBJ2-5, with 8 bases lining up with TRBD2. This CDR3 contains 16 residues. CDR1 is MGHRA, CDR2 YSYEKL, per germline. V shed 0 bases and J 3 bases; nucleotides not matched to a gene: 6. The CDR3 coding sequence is TGCGCCAGCAGCCAAGAGGGACTAGTCCAAAAAGAGACCCAGTACTTC. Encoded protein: CASSQEGLVQKETQYF.